This TCR beta chain was recovered during a study of Ad26.COV2.S vaccination and SARS-CoV-2 variants. Turning to the study itself: Intramuscularly, Ad26.COV2.S was given either once or twice, 56 days apart.

A word on this clone: What it binds is unknown.

Treatment denoted: 19 received Ad26.COV2.S at low or high dose, single or two shots; about 5 received placebo; per-sample allocation not given. Vaccine and placebo recipients were sampled on day 63 after the first injection. An adult of 18-55 years in Boston served as donor. Data came from immunoSEQ multiplex PCR; TCRdb stores just in-frame clones and leaves some out. The sample has about 350,000 clones; 70% to 90% are singletons. The germline gives CDR1 SGHNT, CDR2 YYREEE (reference sequence). This CDR3 is 14 amino acids long. The V gene end was trimmed by 4 bases and the J gene end by 7 bases; junction bases not matched to a gene: 5. General study findings and limits: Spike-specific CD8+ and CD4+ T cell responses reportedly showed substantial breadth after vaccination. Across vaccine and placebo recipients, the breadth of non-spike TCRs was similar.

This TCR was recovered from a person aged 18-60 years who received the Ad26.COV2.S COVID-19 vaccine or a placebo. The J gene is TRBJ2-1, the V gene TRBV5-4; the match to TRBD1 covers 10 bases. This specimen consisted of peripheral blood, obtained in a trial of Ad26.COV2.S vaccine versus placebo. CDR3 residues: CASSQGQGQNEQFF. DNA for the CDR3: TGTGCCAGCAGCCAGGGACAGGGGCAAAATGAGCAGTTCTTC.